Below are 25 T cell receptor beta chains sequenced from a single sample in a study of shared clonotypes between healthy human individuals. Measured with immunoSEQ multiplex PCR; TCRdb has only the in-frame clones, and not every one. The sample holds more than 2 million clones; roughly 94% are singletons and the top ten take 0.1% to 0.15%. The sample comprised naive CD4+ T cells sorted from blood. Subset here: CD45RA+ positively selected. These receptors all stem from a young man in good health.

The CDR3 DNA reads TGTGCCAGCAGTCATCCACAGGGGAGAGAGACCCAGTACTTC. It codes for CASSHPQGRETQYF. J is TRBJ2-5 and V is TRBV6-1; 7 bases line up with TRBD1. Germline V gene data show CDR1 as MNHNS and CDR2 as SASEGT. Unmatched junction bases numbered 7, after V lost 5 bases and J lost 4 bases. The CDR3 runs 14 residues.

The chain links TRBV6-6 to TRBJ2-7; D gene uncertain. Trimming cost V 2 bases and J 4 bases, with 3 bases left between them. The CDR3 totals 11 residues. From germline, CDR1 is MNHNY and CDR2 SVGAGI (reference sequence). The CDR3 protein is CASSYQYEQYF. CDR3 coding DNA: TGTGCCAGCAGTTACCAGTACGAGCAGTACTTC.

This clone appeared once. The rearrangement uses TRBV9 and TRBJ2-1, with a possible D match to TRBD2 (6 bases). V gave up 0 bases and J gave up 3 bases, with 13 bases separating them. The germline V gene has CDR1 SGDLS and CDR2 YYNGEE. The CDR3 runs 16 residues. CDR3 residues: CASSVEIRGSYNEQFF. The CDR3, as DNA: TGTGCCAGCAGCGTAGAAATCCGGGGGAGCTACAATGAGCAGTTCTTC.

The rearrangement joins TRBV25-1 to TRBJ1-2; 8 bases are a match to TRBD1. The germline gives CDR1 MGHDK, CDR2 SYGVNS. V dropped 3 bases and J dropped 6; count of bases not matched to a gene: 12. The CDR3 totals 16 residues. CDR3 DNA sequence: TGTGCCAGCAGTGAGGGGATCGGGACAGGTCAAAATGGCTACACCTTC. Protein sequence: CASSEGIGTGQNGYTF.

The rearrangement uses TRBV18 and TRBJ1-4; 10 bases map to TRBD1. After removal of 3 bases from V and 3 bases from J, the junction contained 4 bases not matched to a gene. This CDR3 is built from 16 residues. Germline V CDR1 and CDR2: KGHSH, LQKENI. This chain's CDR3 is CASSPGQGSANEKLFF. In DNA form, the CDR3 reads TGTGCCAGCTCACCGGGACAGGGGTCGGCTAATGAAAAACTGTTTTTT.

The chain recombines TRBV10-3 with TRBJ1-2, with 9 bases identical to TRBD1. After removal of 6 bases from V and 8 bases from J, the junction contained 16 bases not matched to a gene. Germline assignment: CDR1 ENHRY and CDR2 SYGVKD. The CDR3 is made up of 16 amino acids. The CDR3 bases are TGTGCCATCAGGCTCGGGACAGGGCTTAGTCGGACCGGCTACACCTTC. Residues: CAIRLGTGLSRTGYTF.

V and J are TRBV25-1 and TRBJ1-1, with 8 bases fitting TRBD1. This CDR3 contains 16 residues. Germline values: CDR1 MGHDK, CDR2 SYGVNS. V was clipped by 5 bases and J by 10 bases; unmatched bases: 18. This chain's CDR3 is CASSLSAGGSGSVAFF. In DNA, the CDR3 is TGTGCCAGCAGTTTATCTGCAGGGGGCTCCGGTTCGGTAGCTTTCTTT. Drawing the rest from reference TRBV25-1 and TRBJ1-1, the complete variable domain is EADIYQTPRYLVIGTGKKITLECSQTMGHDKMYWYQQDPGMELHLIHYSYGVNSTEKGDLSSESTVSRIRTEHFPLTLESARPSHTSQYLCASSLSAGGSGSVAFFGQGTRLTVV.

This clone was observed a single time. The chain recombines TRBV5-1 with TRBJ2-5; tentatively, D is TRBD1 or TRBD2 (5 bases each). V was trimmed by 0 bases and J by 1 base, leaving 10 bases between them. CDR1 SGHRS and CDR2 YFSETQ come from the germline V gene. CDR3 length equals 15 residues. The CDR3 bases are TGCGCCAGCAGCTTGGTTACGGGACCCCAAGAGACCCAGTACTTC. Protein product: CASSLVTGPQETQYF.

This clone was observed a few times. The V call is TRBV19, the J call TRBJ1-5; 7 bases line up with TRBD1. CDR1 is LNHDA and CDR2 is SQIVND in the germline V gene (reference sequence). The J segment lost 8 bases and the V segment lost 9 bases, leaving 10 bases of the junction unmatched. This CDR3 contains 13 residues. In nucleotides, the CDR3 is TGTGCCAGCAAGACAGGGAAAGGAGAGCCCCAGCATTTT. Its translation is CASKTGKGEPQHF.

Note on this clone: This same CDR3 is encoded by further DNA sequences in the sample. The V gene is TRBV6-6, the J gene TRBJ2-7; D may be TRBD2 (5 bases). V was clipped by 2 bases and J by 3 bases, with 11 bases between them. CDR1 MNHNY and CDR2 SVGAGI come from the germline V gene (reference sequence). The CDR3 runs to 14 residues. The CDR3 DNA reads TGTGCCAGCAGTTACAGTCCACGGGGCTACGAGCAGTACTTC. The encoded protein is CASSYSPRGYEQYF.

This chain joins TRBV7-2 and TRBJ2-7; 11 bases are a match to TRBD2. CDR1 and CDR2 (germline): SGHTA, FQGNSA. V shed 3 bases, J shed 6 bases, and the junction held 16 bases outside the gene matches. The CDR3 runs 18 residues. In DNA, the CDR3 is TGTGCCAGCAGCTTTACGACTAGCGGGAATGGCGTATTAGGCGAGCAGTACTTC. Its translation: CASSFTTSGNGVLGEQYF. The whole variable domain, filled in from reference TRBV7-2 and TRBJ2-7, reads GAGVSQSPSNKVTEKGKDVELRCDPISGHTALYWYRQSLGQGLEFLIYFQGNSAPDKSGLPSDRFSAERTGGSVSTLTIQRTQQEDSAVYLCASSFTTSGNGVLGEQYFGPGTRLTVT.

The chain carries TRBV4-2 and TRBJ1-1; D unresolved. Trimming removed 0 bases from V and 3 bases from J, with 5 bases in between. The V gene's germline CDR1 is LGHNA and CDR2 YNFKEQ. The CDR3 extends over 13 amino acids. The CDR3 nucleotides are TGTGCCAGCAGCCAAGATTGGTACACTGAAGCTTTCTTT. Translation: CASSQDWYTEAFF.

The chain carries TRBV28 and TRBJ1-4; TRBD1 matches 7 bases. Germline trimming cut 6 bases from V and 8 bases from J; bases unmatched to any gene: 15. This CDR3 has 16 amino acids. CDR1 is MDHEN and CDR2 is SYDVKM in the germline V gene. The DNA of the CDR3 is TGTGCCAGCAGCTCGGGGGACAGTGCGATAGGGGAAAAACTGTTTTTT. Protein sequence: CASSSGDSAIGEKLFF.

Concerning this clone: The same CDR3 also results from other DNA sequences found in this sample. In DNA, the CDR3 is TGTGCCAGCAGTTACTCCGGGACTAGCGGGCCCTACGAGCAGTACTTC. It yields the protein CASSYSGTSGPYEQYF. V gene TRBV6-5 combines with J gene TRBJ2-7; TRBD2 matches 12 bases. Germline CDR1 is MNHEY and CDR2 is SVGAGI. CDR3 length: 16 residues. V was clipped by 0 bases and J by 2 bases; unmatched bases: 2.

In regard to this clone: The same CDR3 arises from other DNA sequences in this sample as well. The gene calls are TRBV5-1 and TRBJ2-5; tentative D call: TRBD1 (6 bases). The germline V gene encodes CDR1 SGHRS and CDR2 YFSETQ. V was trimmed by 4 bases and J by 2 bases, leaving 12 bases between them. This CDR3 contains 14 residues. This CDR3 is CASSPGQLQETQYF. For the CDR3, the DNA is TGCGCCAGCAGCCCCGGACAGTTACAAGAGACCCAGTACTTC.

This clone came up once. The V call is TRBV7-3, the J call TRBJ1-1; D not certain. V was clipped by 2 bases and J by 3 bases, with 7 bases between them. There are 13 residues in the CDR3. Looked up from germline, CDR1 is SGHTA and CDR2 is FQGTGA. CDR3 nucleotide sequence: TGTGCCAGCAGCTTATTGAGCGACACTGAAGCTTTCTTT. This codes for CASSLLSDTEAFF.

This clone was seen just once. The CDR3 region has the DNA TGTGCCAGCAGCGAGCAGGGGGCTGCCTACAATGAGCAGTTCTTC. This translates into CASSEQGAAYNEQFF. V is TRBV9 and J is TRBJ2-1; 8 bases line up with TRBD1. The germline V gene encodes CDR1 SGDLS and CDR2 YYNGEE. This CDR3 has 15 residues. V dropped 3 bases and J dropped 2; count of bases not matched to a gene: 4.

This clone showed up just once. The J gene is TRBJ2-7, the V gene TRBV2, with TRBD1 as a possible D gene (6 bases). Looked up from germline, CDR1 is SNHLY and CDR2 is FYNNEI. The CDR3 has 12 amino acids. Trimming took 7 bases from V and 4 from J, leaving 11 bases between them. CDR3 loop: CASTQDSYEQYF. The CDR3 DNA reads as TGTGCCAGCACCCAGGACAGTTACGAGCAGTACTTC.

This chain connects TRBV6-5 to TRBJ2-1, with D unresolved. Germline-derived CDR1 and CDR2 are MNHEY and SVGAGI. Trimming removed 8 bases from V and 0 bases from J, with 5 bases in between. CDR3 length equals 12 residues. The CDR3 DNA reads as TGTGCCAGCGCTAGCTCCTACAATGAGCAGTTCTTC. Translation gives CASASSYNEQFF.

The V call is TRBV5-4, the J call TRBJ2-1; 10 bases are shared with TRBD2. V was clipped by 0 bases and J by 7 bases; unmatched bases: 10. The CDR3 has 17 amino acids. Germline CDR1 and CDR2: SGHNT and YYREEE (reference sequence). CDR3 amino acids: CASSLAASGRQTNEQFF. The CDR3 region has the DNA TGTGCCAGCAGCTTGGCGGCTAGCGGGAGACAGACTAATGAGCAGTTCTTC.

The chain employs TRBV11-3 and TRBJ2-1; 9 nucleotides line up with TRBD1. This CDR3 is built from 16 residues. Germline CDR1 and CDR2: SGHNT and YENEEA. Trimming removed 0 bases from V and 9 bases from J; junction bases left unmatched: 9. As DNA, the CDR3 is TGTGCCAGCAGCTTAGATCTGGGACAGGGATTGGGTGAGCAGTTCTTC. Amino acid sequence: CASSLDLGQGLGEQFF.

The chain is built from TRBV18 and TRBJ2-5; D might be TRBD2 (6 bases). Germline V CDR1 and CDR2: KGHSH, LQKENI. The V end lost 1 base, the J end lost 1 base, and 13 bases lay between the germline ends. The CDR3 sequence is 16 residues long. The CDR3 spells CASSPLSGRLQETQYF. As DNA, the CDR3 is TGTGCCAGCTCACCACTGTCGGGGAGGCTCCAAGAGACCCAGTACTTC.

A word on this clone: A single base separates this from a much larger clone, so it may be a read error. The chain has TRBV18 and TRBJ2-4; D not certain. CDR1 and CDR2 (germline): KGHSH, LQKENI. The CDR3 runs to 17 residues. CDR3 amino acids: CASSPPPSNTARNIQYF. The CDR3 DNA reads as TGTGCCAGCTCACCACCTCCTTCGAATACGGCCAGAAACATTCAGTACTTC.

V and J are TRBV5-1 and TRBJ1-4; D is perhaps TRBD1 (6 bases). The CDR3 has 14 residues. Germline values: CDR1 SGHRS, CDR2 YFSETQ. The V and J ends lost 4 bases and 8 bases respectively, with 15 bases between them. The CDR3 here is CASSLGGSWEKLFF. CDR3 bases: TGCGCCAGCAGCCTAGGGGGGAGTTGGGAAAAACTGTTTTTT.

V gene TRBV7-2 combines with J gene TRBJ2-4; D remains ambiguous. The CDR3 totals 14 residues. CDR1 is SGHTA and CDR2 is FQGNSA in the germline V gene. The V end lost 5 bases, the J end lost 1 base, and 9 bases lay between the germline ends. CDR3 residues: CASSQAVAKNIQYF. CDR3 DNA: TGTGCCAGCAGCCAAGCAGTTGCCAAAAACATTCAGTACTTC.